A single sample is the source of the 18 T cell receptor beta chains below, sequenced in a study of blood T cell repertoires in COVID-19. Profiled with immunoSEQ multiplex PCR; TCRdb holds only in-frame clones, not every one. The profile covers 25,000 to 35,000 clones, with about 90% appearing a single time and 2% to 2.5% taken by the ten largest. Specimen: peripheral blood. The receptor set was obtained from a man aged 45-60 years with active COVID-19.

CDR3 sequence (DNA): TGTGCCAGCAGCTTACTGGGGCAGATCCAAGAGACCCAGTACTTC. This translates into CASSLLGQIQETQYF. This chain connects TRBV5-4 to TRBJ2-5, with D possibly matching TRBD1 (5 bases). CDR3 length: 15 residues. Germline V CDR1 and CDR2: SGHNT, YYREEE (reference sequence). Trimming left V 2 bases short and J 1 base short, with 12 bases between.

The sample holds one count of this clone. This chain connects TRBV27 to TRBJ2-2; a possible D gene is TRBD2 (5 bases). The CDR3 has 14 amino acids. V shed 3 bases and J shed 1 base, with 6 bases lying between them. Germline CDR1 and CDR2: MNHEY and SMNVEV (reference sequence). CDR3 in DNA: TGTGCCAGCAGTTTCCGGGGGAACACCGGGGAGCTGTTTTTT. Protein: CASSFRGNTGELFF.

This clone was seen a few times. This chain connects TRBV7-2 to TRBJ2-7; 8 bases are shared with TRBD2. The length of the CDR3 is 15 residues. Germline lookup yields CDR1 SGHTA and CDR2 FQGNSA. Trimming removed 9 bases from V and 3 bases from J; junction bases left unmatched: 13. This CDR3 reads CASARAGDPHYEQYF. The CDR3 coding sequence is TGTGCCAGTGCCAGAGCGGGAGACCCCCACTACGAGCAGTACTTC.

CDR3 residues: CASSTTDGYTF. The CDR3 DNA follows: TGTGCCAGCAGTACCACTGATGGCTACACCTTC. The V gene is TRBV28, the J gene TRBJ1-2; D not certain. The germline CDR1 and CDR2 sequences are MDHEN and SYDVKM. CDR3 length: 11 residues. The ends were cut back, 5 bases at V and 6 bases at J, with 7 bases in the middle.

The V gene is TRBV28, the J gene TRBJ1-2; 10 nucleotides align to TRBD1. CDR1 is MDHEN and CDR2 is SYDVKM in the germline V gene. V lost 4 bases to trimming and J lost 5 bases; unmatched junction nucleotides: 4. The CDR3 extends over 14 amino acids. The CDR3 loop is CASSWDRGGYGYTF. For the CDR3, the DNA is TGTGCCAGCAGTTGGGACAGGGGCGGGTATGGCTACACCTTC.

In its sample, this clone was seen once. The V call is TRBV6-5, the J call TRBJ1-1; no clear D. V dropped 7 bases and J dropped 4 bases, with 13 bases sitting between them. CDR1 is MNHEY, CDR2 SVGAGI, per germline. This CDR3 has 13 amino acids. The chain's CDR3 is CASKKVGSTEAFF. CDR3 bases: TGTGCCAGCAAAAAGGTGGGGAGCACTGAAGCTTTCTTT.

Details on this clone: One end of the junction is discordant with germline, which a read error may explain. The chain combines TRBV24-1 with TRBJ1-3; 7 nucleotides match TRBD1. Germline-derived CDR1 and CDR2 are KGHDR and SFDVKD. This CDR3 contains 13 residues. DNA of the CDR3: TGTGCCACCAGTGATCCCTCAGGGGGTCCCCTACATTTT. Translated, it gives CATSDPSGGPLHF.

The J gene is TRBJ2-5, the V gene TRBV7-9; 9 nucleotides match TRBD1. The V and J ends lost 4 bases and 5 bases, in that order; junction bases with no gene match: 5. Looked up from germline, CDR1 is SEHNR and CDR2 is FQNEAQ (reference sequence). The CDR3 spans 14 residues. The CDR3 sequence is CASSSTGGRETQYF. DNA for the CDR3: TGTGCCAGCAGCTCCACAGGGGGCCGGGAGACCCAGTACTTC.

In DNA form, the CDR3 reads TGTGCCAGCAGCGCCGGGGGTGAAAACACCATATATTTT. This codes for CASSAGGENTIYF. The chain joins TRBV2 to TRBJ1-3; a possible D gene is TRBD1 (5 bases). The CDR3 is 13 amino acids. Deletions cut 6 bases from V and 6 bases from J, with 12 bases between. Germline CDR1 SNHLY, CDR2 FYNNEI.

This rearrangement joins TRBV6-5 to TRBJ1-2, with 7 bases aligning to TRBD1. This CDR3 region has 13 residues. Unmatched junction bases numbered 5, after V lost 6 bases and J lost 4 bases. Looked up from germline, CDR1 is MNHEY and CDR2 is SVGAGI. CDR3 sequence (DNA): TGTGCCAGCAGGGGGGCAGGGGGCTATGGCTACACCTTC. Its protein is CASRGAGGYGYTF.

The chain couples TRBV24-1 to TRBJ2-3, with D tentatively TRBD2 (6 bases). Trimming removed 10 bases at V and 2 bases at J, with 15 bases between. Germline CDR1 reads KGHDR; CDR2 reads SFDVKD. The length of the CDR3 is 14 residues. For the CDR3, the DNA is TGTGCCACGTCAGACCCGGGACTCACAGATACGCAGTATTTT. This encodes CATSDPGLTDTQYF.

This clone was observed a handful of times. The chain joins TRBV28 to TRBJ2-7; 8 nucleotides align to TRBD1. Germline CDR1 MDHEN, CDR2 SYDVKM. This CDR3 region has 14 residues. The trim removed 7 bases at V and 5 bases at J, leaving 10 bases unmatched. Here the CDR3 DNA reads TGTGCCAGCAACAGGGGGTTACGCGGCAACGAGCAGTACTTC. This encodes CASNRGLRGNEQYF.

The rearrangement joins TRBV10-2 to TRBJ1-6; 8 nucleotides align to TRBD1. The V segment lost 6 bases and the J segment 9 bases; nucleotides outside the gene matches: 7. CDR1 is WSHSY and CDR2 is SAAADI in the germline V gene. The CDR3 runs 14 residues. The CDR3 protein is CASSHKQGGSPLHF. Written as DNA, the CDR3 is TGCGCCAGCAGCCATAAACAGGGGGGTTCACCCCTCCACTTT.

This clone has only one observation. The gene calls are TRBV10-3 and TRBJ1-5; 12 bases map to TRBD1. The CDR3 is 14 amino acids. The trim removed 10 bases at V and 7 bases at J, leaving 8 bases unmatched. Germline V lookup: CDR1 ENHRY, CDR2 SYGVKD. Here the CDR3 DNA reads TGTGCCACGAGGGACAGGGGGCGACGGCAGCCCCAGCATTTT. It encodes CATRDRGRRQPQHF.

The chain uses TRBV12-5 and TRBJ2-3; 12 bases agree with TRBD2. Per the germline V gene, CDR1 is LGHNT and CDR2 is FRNRAP. The CDR3 covers 16 residues. J gave up 3 bases and V 1 base, and 2 bases lay outside the gene matches. The CDR3 loop reads CASGLGTSGTTDTQYF. The CDR3 DNA is TGTGCTAGTGGTTTGGGGACTAGCGGGACAACAGATACGCAGTATTTT.

This clone was detected once. The chain joins TRBV28 to TRBJ1-1; 7 nucleotides match TRBD1. Looked up from germline, CDR1 is MDHEN and CDR2 is SYDVKM. This CDR3 region has 15 residues. Germline trimming cut 6 bases from V and 2 bases from J; bases unmatched to any gene: 9. CDR3 in amino acids: CASSLTGTANTEAFF. CDR3 DNA sequence: TGTGCCAGCAGCTTGACCGGGACAGCCAACACTGAAGCTTTCTTT. Together with reference TRBV28 and TRBJ1-1, the CDR3 gives the full variable domain: DVKVTQSSRYLVKRTGEKVFLECVQDMDHENMFWYRQDPGLGLRLIYFSYDVKMKEKGDIPEGYSVSREKKERFSLILESASTNQTSMYLCASSLTGTANTEAFFGQGTRLTVV.

This rearrangement joins TRBV4-1 to TRBJ1-6, with 7 nucleotides matching TRBD1. The CDR3 runs to 14 residues. V trimming: 5 bases; J trimming: 7 bases; junction bases outside the gene matches: 5. Per germline, CDR1 MGHRA and CDR2 YSYEKL. CDR3 nucleotides: TGCGCCAGCAGCGAGGGACAGTACAATTCACCCCTCCACTTT. It is translated as CASSEGQYNSPLHF.

The chain combines TRBV19 with TRBJ1-2; 7 positions match TRBD1. The CDR3 loop spans 13 amino acids. With V trimmed by 6 bases and J by 7 bases, 8 bases remained unmatched. CDR1 LNHDA and CDR2 SQIVND come from the germline V gene (reference sequence). The CDR3 is CASRNQGDFGYTF. Written as DNA, the CDR3 is TGTGCCAGTAGAAATCAGGGGGATTTTGGCTACACCTTC.